The 32 T cell receptor beta chains presented below share a single source sample, sequenced in a study of patients and donors after allogeneic stem cell transplantation. A single record per CDR3 protein comes from TCRdb applying MiXCR to the RT-PCR reads. The table includes approximately 200,000 distinct CDR3 sequences, around two fifths detected once. The sequencing input was blood, either unsorted or a sorted T cell fraction (not recorded which). The receptors were sampled from a human donor who was either an allogeneic HSCT recipient or a stem cell or donor lymphocyte infusion donor (not recorded which). It is not recorded whose cells these are; they may come from a transplant donor.

This clonotype turned up a few times. The J gene is TRBJ1-2, the V gene TRBV4-3, with TRBD1 matching over 10 bases. Losses at the gene ends were 5 bases for V and 7 bases for J; bases not matched to a gene: 4. Per the germline V gene, CDR1 is LGHNA and CDR2 is YSLEER. The CDR3 consists of 13 residues. CDR3 coding DNA: TGCGCCAGCAGCACCGGGACAGGGGTTGGCTACACCTTC. As protein: CASSTGTGVGYTF.

This chain uses TRBV7-9 with TRBJ2-7; D is unresolved. Germline V gives CDR1 SEHNR, CDR2 FQNEAQ (reference sequence). The CDR3 is 13 amino acids. The CDR3 sequence: CAGWRLSSYEQYF. The CDR3 region has the DNA TGTGCAGGTTGGCGCCTGAGCTCCTACGAGCAGTACTTC.

The rearrangement links TRBV27 to TRBJ1-2, with D possibly TRBD1 on 6 matching bases. The ends were cut back, 1 base at V and 3 bases at J, with 12 bases in the middle. Per germline, CDR1 MNHEY and CDR2 SMNVEV (reference sequence). The CDR3 sequence is 15 residues long. The CDR3 here is CASSLFGGLDYGYTF. The CDR3 DNA reads TGTGCCAGCAGTTTATTTGGGGGGCTAGACTATGGCTACACCTTC.

The V and J genes are TRBV4-3 and TRBJ1-4, with D possibly matching TRBD1 (5 bases). Germline V gene sequence: CDR1 LGHNA, CDR2 YSLEER. V was cut by 0 bases and J by 0 bases, with 20 bases left in between. The CDR3 contains 20 residues. The DNA for the CDR3 is TGCGCCAGCAGCCAAGATGTTCGAGAAACTACGGGGGCAACTAATGAAAAACTGTTTTTT. Translation: CASSQDVRETTGATNEKLFF.

This clonotype was seen a handful of times. J is TRBJ1-1 and V is TRBV18, with 7 bases aligning to TRBD1. The CDR3 length is 16 residues. Losses at the gene ends were 6 bases for V and 3 bases for J; bases not matched to a gene: 13. CDR1 is KGHSH, CDR2 LQKENI, per germline. The CDR3 sequence is CASSRDRAGRDTEAFF. CDR3 in DNA: TGTGCCAGCTCCCGCGACAGGGCTGGAAGGGACACTGAAGCTTTCTTT. Variable domain in full (rest from reference TRBV18 and TRBJ1-1): NAGVMQNPRHLVRRRGQEARLRCSPMKGHSHVYWYRQLPEEGLKFMVYLQKENIIDESGMPKERFSAEFPKEGPSILRIQQVVRGDSAAYFCASSRDRAGRDTEAFFGQGTRLTVV.

This clonotype was recorded a few times. The CDR3 loop reads CASSLGPRLAGRNNEQFF. The CDR3 nucleotides are TGCGCCAGCAGCTTGGGCCCTCGACTAGCGGGGCGAAACAATGAGCAGTTCTTC. V usage is TRBV5-1 and J usage is TRBJ2-1, with 11 bases fitting TRBD2. V shed 0 bases, J shed 5 bases, and the junction held 10 bases outside the gene matches. The CDR3 runs to 18 residues. Germline V lookup: CDR1 SGHRS, CDR2 YFSETQ.

The gene calls are TRBV6-5 and TRBJ1-1; perhaps TRBD1 as D (6 bases). V lost 5 bases, J lost 2 bases, and 21 bases lay in between. Germline lookup yields CDR1 MNHEY and CDR2 SVGAGI. The CDR3 has 17 residues. CDR3: CASSPTRITGINTEAFF. In nucleotides, the CDR3 is TGTGCCAGCAGTCCAACACGGATTACAGGGATCAACACTGAAGCTTTCTTT.

This clonotype was seen only a few times. This chain uses TRBV19 with TRBJ1-1; tentatively, D is TRBD1 (5 bases). The CDR3 runs to 12 residues. V was pared by 3 bases and J by 11 bases, with 13 bases between. CDR1 and CDR2 from the germline V gene are LNHDA and SQIVND (reference sequence). The CDR3 sequence: CASSISAGEAFF. Here the CDR3 DNA reads TGTGCCAGTAGTATCTCCGCGGGGGAGGCTTTCTTT.

This chain links TRBV3-1 with TRBJ2-5; 8 bases line up with TRBD2. J was trimmed by 2 bases and V by 4 bases; bases with no gene match: 15. CDR3 length: 18 amino acids. The germline V gene encodes CDR1 LGHDT and CDR2 YNNKEL (reference sequence). The CDR3 region has the DNA TGTGCCAGCAGCCTACGGAATCCTCGGACTAGCCGGCAAGAGACCCAGTACTTC. Translated, it gives CASSLRNPRTSRQETQYF.

This clonotype was seen a handful of times. The DNA of the CDR3 is TGTGCCAGCACCATCGCCGGGACCTCTAGCACAGATACGCAGTATTTT. Translating gives CASTIAGTSSTDTQYF. V is TRBV9 and J is TRBJ2-3; D could derive from TRBD1 or TRBD2 (5 bases each). V was shortened by 6 bases and J by 0 bases, with 17 bases between the two germline ends. CDR3 size: 16 residues. Per germline, CDR1 SGDLS and CDR2 YYNGEE.

This clonotype appeared a few times. The chain couples TRBV6-5 to TRBJ1-1, with 9 bases identical to TRBD1. With 2 bases clipped from V and 4 bases from J, the junction kept 5 bases outside the gene matches. Germline lookup yields CDR1 MNHEY and CDR2 SVGAGI. This CDR3 contains 15 residues. The chain's CDR3 is CASSYAQGATTEAFF. CDR3 nucleotide sequence: TGTGCCAGCAGTTACGCACAGGGGGCGACCACTGAAGCTTTCTTT.

This clonotype has only a few counts. In DNA form, the CDR3 reads TGCGCCACCAAGGGGCGGCTGAACACCGGGGAGCTGTTTTTT. Translating it yields CATKGRLNTGELFF. The chain is built from TRBV5-1 and TRBJ2-2; a weak D match, TRBD1 (5 bases). V was shortened by 9 bases and J by 1 base, with 13 bases between the two germline ends. The CDR3 contains 14 residues. In germline, CDR1 is SGHRS, CDR2 YFSETQ. Filled out from reference TRBV5-1 and TRBJ2-2, the complete variable domain reads KAGVTQTPRYLIKTRGQQVTLSCSPISGHRSVSWYQQTPGQGLQFLFEYFSETQRNKGNFPGRFSGRQFSNSRSEMNVSTLELGDSALYLCATKGRLNTGELFFGEGSRLTVL.

The genes are TRBV12-3 or TRBV12-4 and TRBJ1-2, with 8 bases matching TRBD1. V lost 1 base, J lost 7 bases, and 8 bases stayed unmatched. The CDR3 runs 15 residues. CDR3 nucleotide sequence: TGTGCCAGCAGTTTAGATGGGGACAGGAAGGCTGGCTACACCTTC. Protein product: CASSLDGDRKAGYTF.

The chain recombines TRBV5-1 with TRBJ2-7; 10 bases fit TRBD2. Trimming removed 7 bases from V and 6 bases from J; junction bases left unmatched: 10. The germline V gene encodes CDR1 SGHRS and CDR2 YFSETQ. CDR3 length: 14 amino acids. The chain's CDR3 is CASSPSGRAGEQYF. In DNA, the CDR3 is TGCGCCAGCTCACCGAGCGGGAGGGCCGGCGAGCAGTACTTC.

The chain is built from TRBV7-9 and TRBJ2-1, with D hard to call. Germline CDR1 reads SEHNR; CDR2 reads FQNEAQ (reference sequence). Trimming left V 5 bases short and J 4 bases short, with 6 bases between. CDR3 length equals 12 residues. The CDR3 region is CASSAYYNEQFF. The CDR3 DNA follows: TGTGCCAGCAGCGCTTATTACAATGAGCAGTTCTTC.

This chain joins TRBV30 and TRBJ1-5, with 9 bases that match TRBD1. Germline V gives CDR1 GTSNPN, CDR2 SVGIG (reference sequence). The CDR3 loop spans 12 amino acids. V shed 3 bases and J 13 bases; nucleotides not matched to a gene: 7. The CDR3 sequence is CAWSVTGGTQHF. In DNA, the CDR3 is TGTGCCTGGAGCGTAACAGGGGGCACACAGCATTTT.

A note on this clonotype: The CDR3 ends on some other residue instead of the conserved phenylalanine or tryptophan, so this is likely a read error. The genes are TRBV18 and TRBJ1-5; 7 bases agree with TRBD1. The CDR3 consists of 16 residues. From germline, CDR1 is KGHSH and CDR2 LQKENI. V shed 2 bases and J 5 bases; nucleotides not matched to a gene: 9. CDR3 nucleotide sequence: TGTGCCAGCTCACCAGTAAGGACAGGAGGGTATCAGCCCCAGCATTTG. It is translated as CASSPVRTGGYQPQHL.

The rearrangement links TRBV20-1 to TRBJ1-1, with TRBD1 identical over 7 bases. This CDR3 region has 13 residues. The V gene end was trimmed by 2 bases and the J gene end by 5 bases; junction bases not matched to a gene: 5. The V gene's germline CDR1 is DFQATT and CDR2 SNEGSKA (reference sequence). CDR3 DNA sequence: TGCAGTGCTAGAAGGAGGGGGCCGACTGAAGCTTTCTTT. Amino acids: CSARRRGPTEAFF.

The genes are TRBV7-8 and TRBJ1-3, with D hard to call. The ends were cut back, 8 bases at V and 2 bases at J, with 7 bases in the middle. Per the germline V gene, CDR1 is SGHVS and CDR2 is FQNEAQ. This CDR3 has 12 residues. CDR3 in DNA: TGTGCCAGCGCGGGAGCTGGAAACACCATATATTTT. This encodes CASAGAGNTIYF.

This CDR3 reads CASSPIARVQGGGYTF. In DNA form, the CDR3 reads TGTGCCAGCAGCCCAATCGCCCGGGTCCAGGGGGGCGGCTACACCTTC. The V and J genes are TRBV27 and TRBJ1-2; 7 bases line up with TRBD1. With 6 bases clipped from V and 8 bases from J, the junction kept 18 bases outside the gene matches. The CDR3 has 16 amino acids. Per germline, CDR1 MNHEY and CDR2 SMNVEV (reference sequence).

The J gene is TRBJ2-1, the V gene TRBV7-2, with D perhaps given as TRBD1 or TRBD2 (5 bases each). Trimming took 8 bases from V and 4 from J, leaving 12 bases between them. This CDR3 comprises 13 residues. The germline gives CDR1 SGHTA, CDR2 FQGNSA. The DNA for the CDR3 is TGTGCCAGCTGGGGGAGACCTTACAATGAGCAGTTCTTC. Encoded protein: CASWGRPYNEQFF.

The table lists this clonotype with a few counts. The genes are TRBV7-9 and TRBJ1-2; 7 nucleotides match TRBD1. V was pared by 0 bases and J by 10 bases, with 2 bases of the junction left unmatched. CDR3 size: 12 residues. Germline V CDR1 and CDR2: SEHNR, FQNEAQ (reference sequence). CDR3 coding DNA: TGTGCCAGCAGCTTAGCGGGACAGCACTACACCTTC. Translating gives CASSLAGQHYTF.

This clonotype was seen a handful of times. The chain employs TRBV7-2 and TRBJ2-5; 7 bases agree with TRBD2. The CDR3 has 17 amino acids. With 1 base clipped from V and 2 bases from J, the junction kept 10 bases outside the gene matches. The germline V gene has CDR1 SGHTA and CDR2 FQGNSA. CDR3 coding DNA: TGTGCCAGCAGCTTAGGTGTGGGACTAAATGTACAAGAGACCCAGTACTTC. Its translation is CASSLGVGLNVQETQYF.

The sample holds a few counts of this clonotype. The V and J genes are TRBV6-5 and TRBJ1-2, with D unresolved. The germline CDR1 and CDR2 sequences are MNHEY and SVGAGI. This CDR3 is built from 14 residues. V was pared by 2 bases and J by 7 bases, with 14 bases between. CDR3 in amino acids: CASSYGVDSLGYTF. In DNA form, the CDR3 reads TGTGCCAGCAGTTACGGGGTGGACTCCCTTGGCTACACCTTC.

The rearrangement uses TRBV5-1 and TRBJ1-3, with a tentative D call TRBD1 (5 bases). Per germline, CDR1 SGHRS and CDR2 YFSETQ. The V gene lost 0 bases and the J gene lost 0 bases, with 10 bases spanning the gap. CDR3 length equals 16 residues. CDR3 in amino acids: CASSLVGLTSGNTIYF. In DNA, the CDR3 is TGCGCCAGCAGCTTGGTGGGACTGACCTCTGGAAACACCATATATTTT.

This clonotype was detected only a few times. The chain carries TRBV12-3 or TRBV12-4 and TRBJ1-1; 10 nucleotides align to TRBD1. Trimming removed 2 bases from V and 3 bases from J; junction bases left unmatched: 9. The CDR3 length is 17 residues. CDR3 in amino acids: CASSLKRGQGSDTEAFF. As DNA, the CDR3 is TGTGCCAGCAGTTTAAAGCGGGGACAGGGGTCGGACACTGAAGCTTTCTTT.

This clonotype was counted many times. The chain is built from TRBV6-2 or TRBV6-3 and TRBJ1-4; D is unresolved. The CDR3 runs 12 residues. Germline values: CDR1 MNHEY, CDR2 SVGEGT. V was cut by 6 bases and J by 6 bases, with 8 bases left in between. The chain's CDR3 is CASSPDDEKLFF. The CDR3 nucleotides are TGTGCCAGCAGCCCGGACGATGAAAAACTGTTTTTT.

J is TRBJ1-1 and V is TRBV12-3 or TRBV12-4; 7 bases line up with TRBD1. CDR3 length: 14 residues. V gave up 6 bases and J gave up 4 bases; unmatched junction bases: 8. The CDR3 DNA sequence: TGTGCCAGCAGCCTAACAGGGGATAGCACTGAAGCTTTCTTT. This translates into CASSLTGDSTEAFF.

This chain connects TRBV29-1 to TRBJ1-2; TRBD1 is a possible D gene (5 bases). This CDR3 region has 14 residues. Looked up from germline, CDR1 is SQVTM and CDR2 is ANQGSEA. V shed 3 bases and J shed 4 bases, with 15 bases lying between them. CDR3 sequence (DNA): TGCAGCGTTGACCCCCCAGTGGGGGGCTATGGCTACACCTTC. The encoded protein is CSVDPPVGGYGYTF.

The chain links TRBV28 to TRBJ1-1; D is possibly TRBD1 (5 bases). This CDR3 spans 14 amino acids. Germline CDR1 and CDR2: MDHEN and SYDVKM. The V and J ends lost 6 bases and 1 base respectively, with 12 bases between them. The CDR3, as DNA: TGTGCCAGCAGACGGACAACACCGAACACTGAAGCTTTCTTT. Protein: CASRRTTPNTEAFF.

This chain links TRBV10-3 with TRBJ2-1; TRBD2 matches 14 bases. This CDR3 comprises 15 residues. CDR1 and CDR2 (germline): ENHRY, SYGVKD. V trimming: 7 bases; J trimming: 8 bases; junction bases outside the gene matches: 7. The CDR3 nucleotides read TGTGCCATCAAATTCGGGACTAGCGGGAGCGATGAGCAGTTCTTC. Protein sequence: CAIKFGTSGSDEQFF.

There are a few counts of this clonotype. The chain has TRBV5-4 and TRBJ1-1, with no clear D. The CDR3 loop spans 15 amino acids. V was shortened by 0 bases and J by 1 base, with 10 bases between the two germline ends. Germline loops: CDR1 SGHNT, CDR2 YYREEE (reference sequence). This CDR3 is CASSLGSAANTEAFF. CDR3 in DNA: TGTGCCAGCAGCTTGGGGTCCGCAGCGAACACTGAAGCTTTCTTT.